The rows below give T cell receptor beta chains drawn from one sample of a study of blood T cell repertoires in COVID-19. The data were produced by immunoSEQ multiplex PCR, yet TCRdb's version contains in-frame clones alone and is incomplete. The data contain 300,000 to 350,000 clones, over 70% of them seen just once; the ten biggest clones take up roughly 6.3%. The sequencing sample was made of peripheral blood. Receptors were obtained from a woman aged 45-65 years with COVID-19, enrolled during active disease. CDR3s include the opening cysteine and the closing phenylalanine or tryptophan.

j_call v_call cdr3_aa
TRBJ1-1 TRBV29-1 CSVDWEMNTEAFF
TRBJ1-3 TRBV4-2 CASSPNGQEGNTIYF
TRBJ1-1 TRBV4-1 CASSQAGQGLVAFF
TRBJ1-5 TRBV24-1 CATSGHLSNQPQHF
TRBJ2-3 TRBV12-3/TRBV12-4 CASLDWGDTQYF
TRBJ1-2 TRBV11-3 CASSLVSTDYGYTF
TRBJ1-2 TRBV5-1 CASSLMAGGLDGYTF
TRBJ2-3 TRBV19 CASRRDRAGSTDTQYF
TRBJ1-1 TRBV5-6 CASSFRDRATTEAFF
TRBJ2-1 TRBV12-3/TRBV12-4 CASMDGGYNEQFF
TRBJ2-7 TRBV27 CASSWGLAGVNEQYF
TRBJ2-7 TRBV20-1 CSASPSGRGSYEQYF
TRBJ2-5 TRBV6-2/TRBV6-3 CASSYTTGNSPFQETQYF
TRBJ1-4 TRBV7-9 CASSPRFDDEKLFF
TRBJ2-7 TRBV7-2 CASSSWAGRDEQYF
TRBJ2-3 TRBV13 CASSSTSGLRVDTQYF
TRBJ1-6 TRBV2 CASVGGPNSPLHF
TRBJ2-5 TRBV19 CASSMRGATGVVQETQYF
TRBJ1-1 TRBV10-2 CASRVGVQNTEAFF
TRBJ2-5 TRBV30 CAWSVHSGSQETQYF
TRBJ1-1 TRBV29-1 CSFRSSWTGFEAFF
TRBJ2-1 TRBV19 CASRTSGSSYNEQFF
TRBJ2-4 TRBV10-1 CASSEGTRDLLLAKNIQYF
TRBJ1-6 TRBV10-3 CATSWDRNNSPLHF
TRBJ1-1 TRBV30 CAWKVRGGITEAFF
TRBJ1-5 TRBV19 CASSNMGGQSQPQHF
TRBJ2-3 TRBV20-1 CSASSGTEYTDTQYF
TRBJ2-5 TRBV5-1 CASSLFPGTQETQYF
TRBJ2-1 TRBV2 CASSPNPGSGRSYNEQFF
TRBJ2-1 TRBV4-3 CASSLDRGINNEQFF
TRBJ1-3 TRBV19 CASSTRDRGSGNTIYF
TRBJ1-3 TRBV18 CASSPNDRGNTIYF
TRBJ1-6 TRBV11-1 CASSTRQSNSPLHF
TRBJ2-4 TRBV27 CASSSGGLTENIQYF
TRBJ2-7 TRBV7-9 CASSLVPGYEQYF
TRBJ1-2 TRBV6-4 CASRGLQGANFGYTF
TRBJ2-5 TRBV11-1 CASSSGLAGGPETQYF
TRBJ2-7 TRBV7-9 CASSPLGGLAGSYEQYF
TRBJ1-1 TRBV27 CASRKTGGGTEAFF
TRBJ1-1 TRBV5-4 CASSFGLNTEAFF
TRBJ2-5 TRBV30 CAWSVLSQETQYF
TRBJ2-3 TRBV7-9 CASSPSGGTDTQYF
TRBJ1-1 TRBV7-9 CASSPGGGSSLAEAFF
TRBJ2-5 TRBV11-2 CASSLQTHSGAKETQYF
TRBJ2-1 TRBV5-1 CASSRAGDYNEQFF
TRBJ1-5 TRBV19 CASSTTGRRYSNQPQHF
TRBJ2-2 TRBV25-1 CASSVVGTGGGGELFF
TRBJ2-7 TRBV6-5 CASSYEPSGSTSEQYF
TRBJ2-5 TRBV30 CAWYQGETQYF
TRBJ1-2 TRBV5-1 CASSETDSFYGYTF
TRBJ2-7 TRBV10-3 CAISESLAGSSYEQYF
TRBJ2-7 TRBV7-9 CASSYRGGQGPAEQYF
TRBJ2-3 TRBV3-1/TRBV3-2 CASSPSGREPDTQYF
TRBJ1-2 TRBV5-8 CASCSAFYGYTF
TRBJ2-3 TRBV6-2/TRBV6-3 CASSYYRRESKRWPDTQYF
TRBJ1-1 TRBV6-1 CASSEALLRLSNTEAFF
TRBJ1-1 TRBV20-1 CSVQGNTEAFF
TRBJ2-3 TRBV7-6 CASSETSGTNTQYF
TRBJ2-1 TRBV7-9 CASSSQGVRNEQFF